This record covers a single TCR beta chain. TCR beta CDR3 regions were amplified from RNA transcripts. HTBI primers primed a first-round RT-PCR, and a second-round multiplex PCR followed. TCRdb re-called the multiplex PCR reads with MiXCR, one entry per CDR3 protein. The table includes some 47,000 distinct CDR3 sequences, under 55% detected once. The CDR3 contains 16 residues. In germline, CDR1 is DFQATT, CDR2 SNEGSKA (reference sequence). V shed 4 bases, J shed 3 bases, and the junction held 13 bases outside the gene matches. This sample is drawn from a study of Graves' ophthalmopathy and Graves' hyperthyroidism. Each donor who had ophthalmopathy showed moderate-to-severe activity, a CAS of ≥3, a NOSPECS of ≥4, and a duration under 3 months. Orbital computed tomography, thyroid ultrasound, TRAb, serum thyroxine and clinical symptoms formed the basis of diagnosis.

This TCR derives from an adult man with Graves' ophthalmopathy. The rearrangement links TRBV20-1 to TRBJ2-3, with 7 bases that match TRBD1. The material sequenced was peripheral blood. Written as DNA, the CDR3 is TGCAGTGCTACCGATCAGACAGGGCCCGCGACAGATACGCAGTATTTT. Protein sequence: CSATDQTGPATDTQYF.